A selection of T cell receptor beta chains follows, all from one sample in a study of blood T cell repertoires in COVID-19. Data came from immunoSEQ multiplex PCR; TCRdb stores just in-frame clones and leaves some out. The sample has some 45,000 clones; roughly 82% are singletons. The material sequenced was peripheral blood. The receptors derive from a woman aged 60-75 years with acute or convalescent COVID-19. Each CDR3 is given without its conserved first and last residue.

V gene	CDR3 length	J gene	CDR3 protein
TRBV6-5	12	TRBJ1-2	ASRTGRGHFGYT
TRBV5-8	13	TRBJ2-1	ASSLGVLGYNEQF
TRBV7-2	14	TRBJ2-5	ASSYRLAGGLETQY
TRBV9	12	TRBJ2-2	ASRQGLYTGELF
TRBV7-2	16	TRBJ2-7	ASSLAGLAGAGSYEQY
TRBV4-2	13	TRBJ2-3	ASSQGTSPTDTQY
TRBV6-4	12	TRBJ2-3	ASSVGDSADTQY
TRBV6-5	14	TRBJ2-3	ASSYFTVLGTDTQY
TRBV11-2	14	TRBJ2-3	ASRGPGQGSGDTQY
TRBV5-1	10	TRBJ1-2	ASSHAGVGYT
TRBV6-5	12	TRBJ1-1	ASPGPGENTEAF
TRBV7-3	14	TRBJ2-1	ASSLSLARGSDEQF
TRBV14	10	TRBJ1-1	ASSQDPLSAF
TRBV19	12	TRBJ2-7	ATTVQSDSYEQY
TRBV5-4	11	TRBJ2-7	ASNDGGSYEQY
TRBV18	13	TRBJ1-3	ASSRRDRDGNTIY
TRBV7-2	14	TRBJ1-1	ASSLKRSLMNTEAF
TRBV2	12	TRBJ2-7	ASSVDRGLYEQY
TRBV6-1	13	TRBJ2-7	ASSEGTGGSYEQY
TRBV19	13	TRBJ1-1	ASSMSDEVNTEAF
TRBV2	12	TRBJ1-1	ASRATGANTEAF
TRBV2	12	TRBJ2-4	ASSVTAGANIQY
TRBV7-3	13	TRBJ2-1	ASSNPWRGNHEQF
TRBV5-1	14	TRBJ2-5	ASSSIAGGPQETQY
TRBV3-1/TRBV3-2	14	TRBJ2-7	ASSPSVVNSFNEQY
TRBV2	12	TRBJ1-2	ASSPGTGPDGYT
TRBV19	13	TRBJ2-2	ASSIIGTGTGELF
TRBV20-1	13	TRBJ2-3	SASLSAGNTDTQY
TRBV11-2	15	TRBJ2-3	ASSPRGTASSTDTQY
TRBV2	13	TRBJ1-5	ASRSTGNSNQPQH
TRBV5-4	11	TRBJ2-1	ASSLTGYNEQF
TRBV6-5	13	TRBJ1-4	ASTQTGTGGEKLF
TRBV6-5	12	TRBJ1-2	ATKFLDRRYGYT
TRBV6-5	11	TRBJ1-1	ASSLQGNTEAF
TRBV7-3	12	TRBJ1-1	ASSGGTGSTEAF
TRBV5-1	15	TRBJ2-3	ASSFRTSGGGTDTQY
TRBV2	11	TRBJ1-2	ASSGGPGDGYT
TRBV6-5	12	TRBJ1-2	ASRPGTLNYGYT
TRBV6-6	10	TRBJ1-1	ASSKGGTEAF
TRBV5-1	15	TRBJ1-6	ASSWGDRGIKNSPLH
TRBV7-6	15	TRBJ1-5	ASSPMSRDRGNQPQH
TRBV7-9	12	TRBJ1-5	ASSSGFSNQPQH
TRBV30	13	TRBJ2-7	AWRPTGGFSYEQY
TRBV6-5	11	TRBJ2-1	ASTPGLYNEQF
TRBV5-1	14	TRBJ2-7	ASSLQGGGSSYEQY
TRBV19	11	TRBJ1-1	ASHQDRNGEAF
TRBV7-2	13	TRBJ1-1	ASSLVGQGSTEAF